These 8 T cell receptor beta chains share one sample of origin, sequenced in a study of T cell repertoires in cytomegalovirus infection. These TCRs' antigens remain unknown. Using its own MiXCR run on the reads, TCRdb lists one record per CDR3 protein. The table records 450,000 to 600,000 distinct CDR3 sequences, about 42% of them present only once. This specimen was cultured PBMCs, taken from culture after CMV antigen stimulation. These receptors all come from a human donor in good health (CMV status not recorded). Some clones in this sample may be carry-over from other donors' samples.

J is TRBJ2-7 and V is TRBV18; D is ambiguous. The germline V and J ends were trimmed by 2 bases and 3 bases, with 11 bases remaining between them. The length of the CDR3 is 14 residues. The germline V gene has CDR1 KGHSH and CDR2 LQKENI. CDR3 protein: CASSPGSVGYEQYF. Written as DNA, the CDR3 is TGTGCCAGCTCACCAGGATCAGTGGGCTACGAGCAGTACTTC.

The V and J genes are TRBV4-1 and TRBJ2-3; 14 bases line up with TRBD2. V trimming: 4 bases; J trimming: 5 bases; junction bases outside the gene matches: 5. The CDR3 consists of 16 residues. The V gene's germline CDR1 is MGHRA and CDR2 YSYEKL. CDR3 DNA: TGCGCCAGCAGCCTCGGACTAGCGGGGGGCCGAGATACGCAGTATTTT. Translated: CASSLGLAGGRDTQYF.

This clonotype appeared a few times. The chain uses TRBV7-8 and TRBJ2-7, with D perhaps matching TRBD1 (5 bases). The CDR3 totals 13 residues. Germline CDR1 reads SGHVS; CDR2 reads FQNEAQ. The V end lost 4 bases, the J end lost 2 bases, and 9 bases lay between the germline ends. This CDR3 is CASSSAGPYEQYF. The CDR3 nucleotides read TGTGCCAGCAGCTCAGCAGGGCCCTACGAGCAGTACTTC.

This clonotype was detected only a few times. J is TRBJ2-1 and V is TRBV19, with 7 positions matching TRBD2. The CDR3 totals 16 residues. CDR1 is LNHDA, CDR2 SQIVND, per germline (reference sequence). The V gene end was trimmed by 0 bases and the J gene end by 2 bases; junction bases not matched to a gene: 4. The DNA for the CDR3 is TGTGCCAGTAGTATAGAGGGACTATCGACCTACAATGAGCAGTTCTTC. This sequence encodes CASSIEGLSTYNEQFF.

The J gene is TRBJ2-2, the V gene TRBV27; TRBD2 is a possible D gene (5 bases). Germline CDR1 is MNHEY and CDR2 is SMNVEV (reference sequence). CDR3 length: 15 amino acids. V was shortened by 5 bases and J by 7 bases, with 17 bases between the two germline ends. DNA for the CDR3: TGTGCCAGCAGTCCCTTGGGAGCCGCGGGCGGGGAGCTGTTTTTT. As protein: CASSPLGAAGGELFF.

V is TRBV6-1 and J is TRBJ1-2; TRBD1 aligns across 9 bases. Losses at the gene ends were 10 bases for V and 7 bases for J; bases not matched to a gene: 10. This CDR3 has 13 residues. Germline V gene data show CDR1 as MNHNS and CDR2 as SASEGT. CDR3 DNA: TGTGCCAACAACCGGGACAGGGTTCGTGGCTACACCTTC. Residues: CANNRDRVRGYTF.

The chain recombines TRBV29-1 with TRBJ2-3, with TRBD1 identical over 9 bases. The CDR3 is made up of 15 amino acids. The ends lost 5 bases at V and 2 bases at J; junction bases unmatched: 8. Germline values: CDR1 SQVTM, CDR2 ANQGSEA. CDR3 DNA sequence: TGCAGCGTTTCGCCAGGACAGGGGTTCACAGATACGCAGTATTTT. Translating gives CSVSPGQGFTDTQYF.

DNA for the CDR3: TGTGCCAGCAGTGGCGACTATGTCGTCCCCTACGAGCAGTACTTC. Translated, it gives CASSGDYVVPYEQYF. The V and J genes are TRBV6-8 and TRBJ2-7, with D perhaps TRBD2 (5 bases). The V end was cut by 5 bases, the J end by 2 bases, with 16 bases between. The CDR3 loop spans 15 amino acids. Germline V lookup: CDR1 MNHGY, CDR2 SAAAGT.